This TCR beta chain was sequenced in a study of T cell responses to AZD1222 COVID-19 vaccine. Sequenced by immunoSEQ multiplex PCR; TCRdb stores in-frame clones only, minus some. The table records about 110,000 clones, under 85% of them present only once. This CDR3 is built from 15 residues. V lost 2 bases and J lost 0, with 11 bases in between. Germline CDR1 SGHRS, CDR2 YFSETQ. Whole-study results and caveats: Donors were mostly white British, more females; clonal diversity possibly underestimated.

With respect to this clone: Its specificity is not known.

This receptor was identified in an adult in good health. This chain uses TRBV5-1 with TRBJ1-1; possibly TRBD1 for D (6 bases). The sample consisted of peripheral blood, taken on day 0 of AZD1222 vaccination. CDR3 in DNA: TGCGCCAGCAGCTTAAGTTGGGGGCTGAACACTGAAGCTTTCTTT. The encoded protein is CASSLSWGLNTEAFF.